The rows below give T cell receptor beta chains drawn from one sample of a study of blood T cells in healthy people across ages. MiXCR, run by TCRdb on the 5' RACE reads, gives a single entry per CDR3 protein. The sample consists of about a million distinct CDR3 sequences, about 53% of them appearing once. Sequencing input: blood. The receptors originated from a woman aged 60-70 years in good health. The conserved cysteine and the conserved F or W are not part of the CDR3 here. The order of the fields is J gene, V gene, D gene, CDR3 protein. D genes are given only for firm matches.

TRBJ2-1 | TRBV28 | . | ASSQQGREQF
TRBJ1-1 | TRBV28 | . | ASSIPDTDYEAF
TRBJ2-3 | TRBV4-3 | . | ASSRGAPDGGSQY
TRBJ2-1 | TRBV27 | . | ASSLSILTRRNYNEQF
TRBJ2-7 | TRBV3-1 | TRBD2 | ASTSAGNSYEQY
TRBJ2-7 | TRBV4-1 | TRBD2 | ASSRDPGLATYEQY
TRBJ2-1 | TRBV6-2/TRBV6-3 | TRBD2 | ASSLWGRVSYNEQF
TRBJ1-5 | TRBV5-1 | . | ASSLGDSLNQPQH
TRBJ2-1 | TRBV20-1 | TRBD1 | SARELAGTGTDEQF
TRBJ2-7 | TRBV7-3 | . | ASSLFRDYEQY
TRBJ2-3 | TRBV4-3 | TRBD2 | ASSQDNLAGDTQY
TRBJ1-1 | TRBV29-1 | . | STGEGKNTEAF
TRBJ1-2 | TRBV20-1 | . | SAREGVNVYGYT
TRBJ1-4 | TRBV6-5 | TRBD1 | ASAQDRGPEKLF
TRBJ1-6 | TRBV5-6 | TRBD1 | ASSFEDRDYSPLH
TRBJ2-7 | TRBV7-8 | TRBD1 | ASSPRGQTGVEQY
TRBJ1-1 | TRBV18 | . | ASSPEGPGTEAF
TRBJ2-5 | TRBV7-8 | TRBD2 | ASSLDERAGVETQY
. | TRBV20-1 | TRBD2 | SARVRLAVVETQY
TRBJ2-5 | TRBV29-1 | TRBD2 | SVEKAGGPETQY
TRBJ2-7 | TRBV10-3 | . | AISEFGNNYEQY
TRBJ2-5 | TRBV6-5 | . | ASSLKRPGPASQETQY
TRBJ2-7 | TRBV7-9 | . | ASSLGGRGAHEQY
TRBJ2-6 | TRBV5-1 | . | ASSHSQGSGANVLT
TRBJ1-5 | TRBV7-9 | . | ASSLLGGSNQPQH